The 25 T cell receptor beta chains presented below share a single source sample, sequenced in a study of blood T cell repertoires in COVID-19. Some clones are missing from TCRdb's copy, which holds only in-frame ones; the method was immunoSEQ multiplex PCR. The sample lists about 66,000 clones; 88% were seen once. The source material was peripheral blood. The receptor source for this set is a woman in her 70s with acute or convalescent COVID-19.

CDR3 nucleotides: TGTGCCAGCAGTTACTCCTCCTTCGACAGGGAATACGAGCAGTACTTC. Amino acid sequence: CASSYSSFDREYEQYF. The chain employs TRBV6-2 or TRBV6-3 and TRBJ2-7; 7 bases map to TRBD1. V lost 0 bases and J lost 4; bases outside the gene matches: 9. Germline CDR1 MNHEY, CDR2 SVGEGT. The CDR3 runs 16 residues.

The table lists this clone with a few counts. V usage is TRBV28 and J usage is TRBJ1-4, with 7 bases aligning to TRBD1. This CDR3 is built from 14 residues. CDR1 is MDHEN and CDR2 is SYDVKM in the germline V gene. J was trimmed by 8 bases and V by 6 bases; bases with no gene match: 9. CDR3 in DNA: TGTGCCAGCAGAGAAGGGGGCTTAACAGAAAAACTGTTTTTT. This codes for CASREGGLTEKLFF.

V usage is TRBV28 and J usage is TRBJ1-6; the match to TRBD1 covers 8 bases. Germline-derived CDR1 and CDR2 are MDHEN and SYDVKM. The CDR3 totals 16 residues. The J segment lost 7 bases and the V segment lost 4 bases, leaving 9 bases of the junction unmatched. The CDR3 region is CASSSLGQGQNSPLHF. In DNA form, the CDR3 reads TGTGCCAGCAGTTCACTCGGACAGGGTCAAAATTCACCCCTCCACTTT.

The gene calls are TRBV12-5 and TRBJ2-2; D gene uncertain. The CDR3 is 15 residues long. Between the trimmed V and J ends, which lost 5 bases and 1 base, there was a span of 11 bases. CDR1 is LGHNT and CDR2 is FRNRAP in the germline V gene. The CDR3: CASGLPPMNTGELFF. The CDR3 region has the DNA TGTGCTAGTGGTCTACCTCCTATGAACACCGGGGAGCTGTTTTTT.

This chain joins TRBV29-1 and TRBJ1-1; D gene ambiguous. Germline loops: CDR1 SQVTM, CDR2 ANQGSEA. The V end was cut by 3 bases, the J end by 5 bases, with 10 bases between. CDR3 length equals 12 residues. The DNA of the CDR3 is TGCAGCGTTGAGGGAGATCGAACTGAAGCTTTCTTT. It is translated as CSVEGDRTEAFF.

The V and J genes are TRBV18 and TRBJ2-2; 10 bases fit TRBD2. The germline CDR1 and CDR2 sequences are KGHSH and LQKENI. The V segment lost 6 bases and the J segment 3 bases; nucleotides outside the gene matches: 7. The CDR3 runs 16 residues. CDR3 nucleotides: TGTGCCAGCTCTCTCGGACTAGCGGCCCACACCGGGGAGCTGTTTTTT. Translation gives CASSLGLAAHTGELFF.

The chain employs TRBV28 and TRBJ2-3; 8 nucleotides align to TRBD2. The CDR3 sequence is 15 residues long. Per germline, CDR1 MDHEN and CDR2 SYDVKM. The V and J ends lost 3 bases and 1 base, in that order; junction bases with no gene match: 3. The CDR3 coding sequence is TGTGCCAGCAGTTTCCTAGCGGGCGGCACAGATACGCAGTATTTT. It specifies CASSFLAGGTDTQYF.

The DNA of the CDR3 is TGTGCCAGCAGCCCCACCGCCAAGGGGTCTTCAGATACGCAGTATTTT. Amino acids: CASSPTAKGSSDTQYF. The chain links TRBV9 to TRBJ2-3; TRBD1 might be the D (5 bases). The V gene lost 4 bases and the J gene lost 4 bases, with 19 bases spanning the gap. This CDR3 contains 16 residues. Per the germline V gene, CDR1 is SGDLS and CDR2 is YYNGEE.

The chain recombines TRBV28 with TRBJ2-3, with D possibly being TRBD1 (6 bases). The CDR3 runs 13 residues. Germline CDR1 is MDHEN and CDR2 is SYDVKM. Deletions cut 6 bases from V and 5 bases from J, with 12 bases between. The CDR3: CASRGALGDTQYF. The CDR3 nucleotides read TGTGCCAGCAGGGGGGCCCTCGGAGATACGCAGTATTTT.

Ten or more counts support this clone. The chain links TRBV7-3 to TRBJ2-2, with D perhaps TRBD1 (5 bases). This CDR3 has 14 amino acids. The V end was cut by 3 bases, the J end by 6 bases, with 11 bases between. In germline, CDR1 is SGHTA, CDR2 FQGTGA. The DNA of the CDR3 is TGTGCCAGCAGCTTGAACCTACAGGCCGGGGAGCTGTTTTTT. Translated: CASSLNLQAGELFF.

This clone was observed a single time. This rearrangement joins TRBV30 to TRBJ1-6, with 8 bases identical to TRBD1. The germline CDR1 and CDR2 sequences are GTSNPN and SVGIG (reference sequence). After removal of 2 bases from V and 10 bases from J, the junction contained 13 bases not matched to a gene. This CDR3 region has 16 residues. In DNA, the CDR3 is TGTGCCTGGAGTCTAGAAGGGGGACAGGTACGATCACCCCTCCACTTT. Its translation is CAWSLEGGQVRSPLHF.

The J gene is TRBJ1-2, the V gene TRBV7-2; a weak D match, TRBD1 (6 bases). The CDR3 loop spans 15 amino acids. Between the trimmed V and J ends, which lost 0 bases and 5 bases, there was a span of 13 bases. Germline V gives CDR1 SGHTA, CDR2 FQGNSA. CDR3 loop: CASSLARTESYGYTF. In DNA, the CDR3 is TGTGCCAGCAGCTTAGCAAGGACAGAATCGTATGGCTACACCTTC.

The rearrangement joins TRBV28 to TRBJ1-5, with unresolved D. V lost 6 bases to trimming and J lost 7 bases, with 10 bases between them. Germline V CDR1 and CDR2: MDHEN, SYDVKM. The CDR3 spans 12 residues. Here the CDR3 reads CASSVEGQPQHF. In DNA form, the CDR3 reads TGTGCCAGCAGCGTAGAGGGACAGCCCCAGCATTTT.

The rearrangement joins TRBV9 to TRBJ2-3; a possible D gene is TRBD1 (6 bases). V was cut by 0 bases and J by 1 base, with 9 bases left in between. This CDR3 region has 15 residues. Germline lookup yields CDR1 SGDLS and CDR2 YYNGEE. CDR3 sequence: CASSVAQGGTDTQYF. The DNA of the CDR3 is TGTGCCAGCAGCGTAGCACAGGGAGGCACAGATACGCAGTATTTT. The entire variable domain, with the rest obtained from reference TRBV9 and TRBJ2-3, is as follows: DSGVTQTPKHLITATGQRVTLRCSPRSGDLSVYWYQQSLDQGLQFLIQYYNGEERAKGNILERFSAQQFPDLHSELNLSSLELGDSALYFCASSVAQGGTDTQYFGPGTRLTVL.

This clone was seen once. This chain joins TRBV12-5 and TRBJ2-2, with 7 bases identical to TRBD1. CDR3 length: 14 residues. J lost 4 bases, V lost 7 bases, and 6 bases had no gene match. Looked up from germline, CDR1 is LGHNT and CDR2 is FRNRAP. The CDR3 DNA follows: TGTGCTAGTGCCAACTCAGGGGGCACCGGGGAGCTGTTTTTT. The encoded protein is CASANSGGTGELFF. The entire variable domain, with the rest obtained from reference TRBV12-5 and TRBJ2-2, is as follows: DARVTQTPRHKVTEMGQEVTMRCQPILGHNTVFWYRQTMMQGLELLAYFRNRAPLDDSGMPKDRFSAEMPDATLATLKIQPSEPRDSAVYFCASANSGGTGELFFGEGSRLTVL.

The chain has TRBV19 and TRBJ1-2; 8 bases line up with TRBD1. This CDR3 has 16 amino acids. Germline CDR1 and CDR2: LNHDA and SQIVND (reference sequence). Trimming at V came to 4 bases and at J to 4 bases, leaving 11 bases not matched to a gene. CDR3 nucleotides: TGTGCCAGTAGTACAGGGGGCTATCCTATCCCCTATGGCTACACCTTC. Encoded protein: CASSTGGYPIPYGYTF.

CDR3 sequence: CASSSSTDTQYF. DNA of the CDR3: TGTGCCAGCAGCTCTAGCACAGATACGCAGTATTTT. The chain has TRBV7-3 and TRBJ2-3, with unresolved D. This CDR3 has 12 amino acids. The V end was cut by 4 bases, the J end by 0 bases, with 2 bases between. CDR1 and CDR2 from the germline V gene are SGHTA and FQGTGA. The full variable domain, rest sourced from reference TRBV7-3 and TRBJ2-3, is GAGVSQTPSNKVTEKGKYVELRCDPISGHTALYWYRQSLGQGPEFLIYFQGTGAADDSGLPNDRFFAVRPEGSVSTLKIQRTERGDSAVYLCASSSSTDTQYFGPGTRLTVL.

The chain is built from TRBV12-3 or TRBV12-4 and TRBJ1-2, with unresolved D. V lost 7 bases and J lost 4, with 13 bases in between. This CDR3 region has 13 residues. CDR3 nucleotides: TGTGCCAGCACCTTACCCGCAGGCTATGGCTACACCTTC. Encoded protein: CASTLPAGYGYTF.

V gene TRBV5-1 combines with J gene TRBJ1-1; D gene unclear. From germline, CDR1 is SGHRS and CDR2 YFSETQ. This CDR3 has 15 residues. Trimming left V 2 bases short and J 0 bases short, with 11 bases between. The CDR3 nucleotides are TGCGCCAGCAGCTTACAGACACTCATGAACACTGAAGCTTTCTTT. Its protein product is CASSLQTLMNTEAFF.

V gene TRBV27 combines with J gene TRBJ1-5, with 7 positions matching TRBD1. CDR1 and CDR2 from the germline V gene are MNHEY and SMNVEV (reference sequence). The CDR3 length is 13 residues. V was pared by 2 bases and J by 5 bases, with 0 bases of the junction left unmatched. CDR3: CASSLDRDQPQHF. The CDR3 coding sequence is TGTGCCAGCAGTTTAGACAGGGATCAGCCCCAGCATTTT.

This sequence joins TRBV13 and TRBJ2-2; TRBD1 is a possible D gene (5 bases). V was pared by 5 bases and J by 6 bases, with 13 bases between. Germline V gene sequence: CDR1 PRHDT, CDR2 FYEKMQ (reference sequence). The CDR3 has 14 residues. The CDR3 nucleotides read TGTGCCAGCAGCAGGGGCGCAGCTCCCGGGGAGCTGTTTTTT. Residues: CASSRGAAPGELFF.

The chain is built from TRBV7-8 and TRBJ2-5, with D tentatively TRBD1 (6 bases). This CDR3 spans 14 amino acids. With 5 bases removed from V and 5 bases from J, the gap between germline ends came to 15 bases. CDR1 is SGHVS and CDR2 is FQNEAQ in the germline V gene. The CDR3 DNA sequence: TGTGCCAGCAGCGGTCGGCAGGGGTGGGAGACCCAGTACTTC. This gives the protein CASSGRQGWETQYF.

The chain employs TRBV28 and TRBJ2-1; 8 bases match TRBD2. V lost 6 bases to trimming and J lost 7 bases; unmatched junction nucleotides: 8. CDR1 is MDHEN, CDR2 SYDVKM, per germline. This CDR3 contains 14 residues. CDR3 sequence reads: CASSAVGLVNEQFF. The CDR3 coding sequence is TGTGCCAGCAGCGCCGTGGGACTAGTGAATGAGCAGTTCTTC.

This clone was detected a few times. The genes are TRBV7-8 and TRBJ2-1, with 8 bases aligning to TRBD1. The germline V gene encodes CDR1 SGHVS and CDR2 FQNEAQ. The CDR3 totals 15 residues. V shed 4 bases and J 5 bases; nucleotides not matched to a gene: 7. CDR3 nucleotides: TGTGCCAGCAGCTACCGGGGACAGGTAAACAATGAGCAGTTCTTC. It is translated as CASSYRGQVNNEQFF.

The V call is TRBV2, the J call TRBJ1-1; D not certain. Trimming removed 6 bases at V and 0 bases at J, with 8 bases between. Germline V gene sequence: CDR1 SNHLY, CDR2 FYNNEI. The CDR3 extends over 13 amino acids. The CDR3 sequence is CASSPVLNTEAFF. CDR3 DNA: TGTGCCAGCAGCCCAGTATTGAACACTGAAGCTTTCTTT.